The clone carrying this TCR beta chain was found once. This sample stems from a study of blood T cell repertoires in COVID-19. About the research overall: Sites across the United States, Italy and Spain contributed samples from acute and convalescent COVID-19. PBMCs, B-cell-depleted T cells, or T cells provided the cDNA or gDNA that made up the material.

The V end was cut by 0 bases, the J end by 9 bases, with 15 bases between. This CDR3 has 15 residues. Germline assignment: CDR1 SGHDN and CDR2 FVKESK. In the source study's methods: Counts of nucleated cells, estimated from reference gene primer amplification, were obtained. Here immunoSEQ multiplex PCR was the method, and the copy in TCRdb shows in-frame clones only, minus some. Clone size and V and J calls were adopted from that table, with D and trimming inferred from the DNA. The sample has around 30,000 clones; 70% to 85% are singletons. V gene TRBV14 combines with J gene TRBJ2-1; a possible D gene is TRBD1 (6 bases). The clonotype comes from a woman older than 75 with acute or convalescent COVID-19. Source material: peripheral blood. The CDR3 protein is CASSQDRWGLSEQFF. CDR3 sequence (DNA): TGTGCCAGCAGCCAAGATCGATGGGGGCTTAGTGAGCAGTTCTTC.